This T cell receptor (beta chain) is drawn from a study of blood T cell repertoires in COVID-19. This CDR3 has 14 amino acids. Looked up from germline, CDR1 is KGHSH and CDR2 is LQKENI. The ends were cut back, 0 bases at V and 7 bases at J, with 12 bases in the middle. Only in-frame clones appear in the TCRdb table, and some are missing; sequencing was by immunoSEQ multiplex PCR. The sample has roughly 400,000 clones, roughly 89% seen once. The clonotype originates from a young woman who had recovered from COVID-19. Sequencing was done on a sample of PBMCs or T cells enriched from blood (not recorded which). The chain employs TRBV18 and TRBJ1-2, with D unclear. This CDR3 reads CASSPPERAGGYTF. The CDR3, as DNA: TGTGCCAGCTCACCACCGGAGAGGGCTGGTGGCTACACCTTC.